Listed below are T cell receptor beta chains from one sample, sequenced in a study of a mutant IDH1 vaccine in newly diagnosed glioma. No antigen has been identified for these receptors. Profiled with immunoSEQ multiplex PCR; TCRdb holds only in-frame clones, not every one. Among approximately 57,000 clones, approximately 82% were seen once, and the ten largest hold approximately 3.1%. This specimen was PBMCs, taken from a glioma patient whose treatment included an IDH1 peptide vaccine. These TCRs come from a woman between 18 and 29 years old with glioma. Some clones in this sample may be carry-over from other donors' samples. Each CDR3 is given with its conserved first and last residue. Fields, in order: D gene, J gene, CDR3 length, clone size, V gene, CDR3 protein, CDR3 DNA. The D gene is left open where the match is weak. Clone size is given for some rows only: seen once, a few or many times, or a class if the clone is expanded.

NA,TRBJ1-2,14,NA,TRBV7-8,CASSPGSSAPGYTF,TGTGCCAGCAGCCCAGGGTCAAGTGCTCCCGGCTACACCTTC
NA,TRBJ1-6,15,NA,TRBV5-6,CASSPPGSRDSPLHF,TGTGCCAGCAGCCCTCCGGGATCGAGGGATTCACCCCTCCACTTT
TRBD2,TRBJ2-5,15,NA,TRBV19,CASSSGLAGKETQYF,TGTGCCAGTAGTTCGGGACTAGCGGGGAAAGAGACCCAGTACTTC
TRBD2,TRBJ2-7,13,NA,TRBV27,CASNIAGGYEQYF,TGTGCCAGCAACATAGCGGGGGGTTACGAGCAGTACTTC
NA,TRBJ1-5,12,NA,TRBV5-4,CASSLTDGPQHF,TGTGCCAGCAGCCTGACTGATGGGCCCCAGCATTTT
NA,TRBJ2-7,13,NA,TRBV5-1,CASTREPSYEQYF,TGCGCCAGCACCCGGGAGCCCTCCTACGAGCAGTACTTC
NA,TRBJ1-6,11,NA,TRBV28,CASSLRSPLHF,TGTGCCAGCAGTTTGCGGTCACCCCTCCACTTT
NA,TRBJ2-7,8,NA,TRBV6-6,CATGGQYF,TGTGCCACCGGCGGGCAGTACTTC
NA,TRBJ1-5,11,NA,TRBV4-1,CAIVRVQPQHF,TGCGCCATCGTGAGGGTTCAGCCCCAGCATTTT
TRBD1,TRBJ1-2,13,NA,TRBV5-6,CASSPGQDYGYTF,TGTGCCAGCAGCCCGGGACAGGACTATGGCTACACCTTC
NA,TRBJ1-1,14,few,TRBV10-1,CASSDPGKNTEAFF,TGCGCCAGCAGTGACCCGGGGAAGAACACTGAAGCTTTCTTT
NA,TRBJ1-4,11,NA,TRBV29-1,CSVVRGEKLFF,TGCAGCGTTGTGCGGGGGGAAAAACTGTTTTTT
NA,TRBJ1-5,15,NA,TRBV7-9,CASSLVGTHNQPQHF,TGTGCCAGCAGCTTAGTCGGGACACACAATCAGCCCCAGCATTTT
NA,TRBJ2-7,15,NA,TRBV7-2,CASSLEGTGSYEQYF,TGTGCCAGCAGCTTAGAGGGGACGGGCTCCTACGAGCAGTACTTC
TRBD2,TRBJ2-7,12,NA,TRBV6-1,CASSPAGDEQYF,TGTGCCAGCAGCCCAGCGGGAGACGAGCAGTACTTC
NA,TRBJ1-5,15,NA,TRBV19,CASGSGGRSNQPQHF,TGTGCCTCTGGTTCGGGGGGGCGAAGCAATCAGCCCCAGCATTTT
TRBD1,TRBJ1-1,17,NA,TRBV25-1,CASRKMTGANMNTEAFF,TGTGCCAGCAGGAAAATGACAGGGGCTAACATGAACACTGAAGCTTTCTTT
TRBD1,TRBJ1-2,13,NA,TRBV14,CASSLRQGSDYTF,TGTGCCAGCAGCCTTAGACAGGGTTCTGACTACACCTTC
TRBD1,TRBJ1-2,14,NA,TRBV19,CASTAGTGGYGYTF,TGTGCCAGTACCGCCGGGACAGGGGGCTATGGCTACACCTTC
NA,TRBJ2-3,15,NA,TRBV7-2,CASSLAATSTDTQYF,TGTGCCAGCAGCTTAGCGGCCACGTCCACAGATACGCAGTATTTT
NA,TRBJ1-2,15,few,TRBV19,CASRPRAGQVGGYTF,TGTGCCAGTAGGCCCCGGGCAGGGCAGGTTGGAGGCTACACCTTC
TRBD1,TRBJ1-1,16,NA,TRBV12-5,CASGIGQGVLNTEAFF,TGTGCTAGTGGTATAGGACAGGGGGTGTTGAACACTGAAGCTTTCTTT
TRBD1,TRBJ2-7,13,NA,TRBV7-6,CASSYGTAYEQYF,TGTGCCAGCAGCTACGGGACAGCCTACGAGCAGTACTTC
NA,TRBJ1-1,16,NA,TRBV10-3,CAISEEEQNEYTEAFF,TGTGCCATCAGCGAGGAAGAACAGAATGAGTACACTGAAGCTTTCTTT
TRBD1,TRBJ2-3,15,NA,TRBV19,CASSMGQISTDTQYF,TGTGCCAGTAGTATGGGACAGATTAGCACAGATACGCAGTATTTT
NA,TRBJ1-2,16,once,TRBV5-8,CASSLGSTSRRYGYTF,TGTGCCAGCAGCTTGGGGTCGACCTCTCGGCGCTATGGCTACACCTTC
NA,TRBJ1-2,12,NA,TRBV9,CASSTEQGSYTF,TGTGCCAGCAGCACGGAGCAGGGGAGCTACACCTTC
TRBD1,TRBJ2-7,17,NA,TRBV19,CASSSRLGQEGSYEQYF,TGTGCCAGTAGTTCCAGGTTGGGACAGGAGGGCAGCTACGAGCAGTACTTC
NA,TRBJ1-2,17,NA,TRBV7-3,CASSLWAAAPLNYGYTF,TGTGCCAGCAGCTTGTGGGCCGCAGCCCCTTTAAACTATGGCTACACCTTC
NA,TRBJ2-1,14,NA,TRBV10-3,CAIRKGQGNNEQFF,TGTGCCATCAGGAAGGGACAAGGAAACAATGAGCAGTTCTTC
TRBD2,TRBJ2-5,15,NA,TRBV6-1,CASNPTLAAQETQYF,TGTGCCAGCAACCCCACACTAGCGGCACAAGAGACCCAGTACTTC
NA,TRBJ2-2,15,NA,TRBV5-1,CASSLSQVDTGELFF,TGCGCCAGCAGCTTGTCTCAGGTGGACACCGGGGAGCTGTTTTTT
NA,TRBJ1-1,12,NA,TRBV4-3,CASRGTNTEAFF,TGCGCCAGCAGGGGGACGAACACTGAAGCTTTCTTT
NA,TRBJ2-7,13,NA,TRBV10-3,CAISELEGSEQYF,TGTGCCATCAGTGAGTTGGAGGGGAGCGAGCAGTACTTC
NA,TRBJ2-3,14,NA,TRBV5-5,CASSLISNTDTQYF,TGTGCCAGCAGCTTGATTAGTAACACAGATACGCAGTATTTT
NA,TRBJ2-7,15,NA,TRBV6-5,CASSPLAVRSYEQYF,TGTGCCAGCAGCCCCCTCGCAGTCAGATCCTACGAGCAGTACTTC
NA,TRBJ2-7,15,NA,TRBV6-1,CASSEATAPAYEQYF,TGTGCCAGCAGTGAAGCTACAGCGCCCGCCTACGAGCAGTACTTC
NA,TRBJ2-7,13,NA,TRBV6-5,CASSTSGFDEQYF,TGTGCCAGCAGTACGTCAGGGTTCGACGAGCAGTACTTC
TRBD1,TRBJ1-3,15,NA,TRBV6-5,CASSSPGQGQFTIYF,TGTGCCAGCAGTTCCCCGGGACAGGGGCAGTTCACCATATATTTT
NA,TRBJ1-5,11,NA,TRBV6-5,CASSYRLAQHF,TGTGCCAGCAGTTATCGTTTGGCCCAGCATTTT
TRBD1,TRBJ1-2,15,once,TRBV9,CASSDRDRLNYGYTF,TGTGCCAGCAGCGACCGGGACAGGCTTAACTATGGCTACACCTTC
NA,TRBJ2-7,14,NA,TRBV7-2,CATVDGDFSYEQYF,TGTGCCACCGTGGACGGGGACTTTTCCTACGAGCAGTACTTC
NA,TRBJ1-2,14,few,TRBV6-1,CASRDRHGRYGYTF,TGTGCCAGCAGGGATAGACACGGAAGGTATGGCTACACCTTC
NA,TRBJ1-5,16,few,TRBV5-6,CASSSWGRGSNQPQHF,TGTGCCAGCAGCTCGTGGGGACGGGGGAGCAATCAGCCCCAGCATTTT
TRBD2,TRBJ2-1,16,NA,TRBV15,CATSRDLTSGNNEQFF,TGTGCCACCAGCAGAGATCTGACTAGCGGAAACAATGAGCAGTTCTTC
NA,TRBJ2-7,12,NA,TRBV14,CASSQDAGEQYF,TGTGCCAGCAGCCAAGATGCGGGTGAGCAGTACTTC
NA,TRBJ1-1,13,NA,TRBV27,CASSTIGNTEAFF,TGTGCCAGCAGTACAATTGGGAACACTGAAGCTTTCTTT
NA,TRBJ2-5,14,NA,TRBV4-1,CASSPEGVWETQYF,TGCGCCAGCAGCCCGGAAGGGGTCTGGGAGACCCAGTACTTC
TRBD2,TRBJ2-1,20,NA,TRBV9,CASSVGPAGLILSSYNEQFF,TGTGCCAGCAGCGTAGGTCCAGCGGGGCTAATACTCAGCTCCTACAATGAGCAGTTCTTC
NA,TRBJ1-5,15,NA,TRBV19,CASSIARFSNQPQHF,TGTGCCAGTAGTATAGCCAGATTCAGCAATCAGCCCCAGCATTTT
NA,TRBJ1-4,12,NA,TRBV30,CAWSRVDEKLFF,TGTGCCTGGAGTAGAGTTGACGAAAAACTGTTTTTT
TRBD1,TRBJ2-7,15,NA,TRBV7-3,CASSTGAGVAYEQYF,TGTGCCAGCAGCACAGGGGCAGGGGTCGCCTACGAGCAGTACTTC
TRBD2,TRBJ2-7,16,NA,TRBV5-6,CASSLGLAGGTYEQYF,TGTGCCAGCAGCTTGGGACTAGCGGGAGGGACCTACGAGCAGTACTTC
TRBD1,TRBJ1-3,15,NA,TRBV6-6,CASSAGRGLGNTIYF,TGTGCCAGCTCGGCCGGCAGGGGGCTCGGAAACACCATATATTTT
TRBD2,TRBJ2-3,14,once,TRBV30,CAWRPGLVTDTQYF,TGTGCCTGGAGACCGGGACTAGTGACAGATACGCAGTATTTT
NA,TRBJ2-5,15,once,TRBV30,CAWSASGYSTETQYF,TGTGCCTGGAGTGCCAGCGGCTATTCAACAGAGACCCAGTACTTC
NA,TRBJ2-6,13,NA,TRBV29-1,CSVRESGANVLTF,TGCAGCGTCCGAGAATCTGGGGCCAACGTCCTGACTTTC
TRBD1,TRBJ1-2,15,few,TRBV6-5,CASSYLGTDLGGYTF,TGTGCCAGCAGTTACTTAGGGACAGACCTAGGAGGCTACACCTTC